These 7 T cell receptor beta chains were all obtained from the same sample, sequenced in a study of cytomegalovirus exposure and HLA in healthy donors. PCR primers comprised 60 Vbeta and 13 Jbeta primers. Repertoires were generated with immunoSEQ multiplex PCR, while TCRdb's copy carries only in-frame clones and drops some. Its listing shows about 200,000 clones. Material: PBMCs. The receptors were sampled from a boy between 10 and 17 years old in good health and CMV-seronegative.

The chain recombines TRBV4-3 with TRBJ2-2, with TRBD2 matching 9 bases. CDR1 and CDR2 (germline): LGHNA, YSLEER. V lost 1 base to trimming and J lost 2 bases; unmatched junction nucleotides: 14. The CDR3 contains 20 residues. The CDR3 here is CASSQGPIAGDSLNTGELFF. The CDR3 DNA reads TGCGCCAGCAGCCAAGGGCCTATAGCGGGGGATTCCCTTAACACCGGGGAGCTGTTTTTT.

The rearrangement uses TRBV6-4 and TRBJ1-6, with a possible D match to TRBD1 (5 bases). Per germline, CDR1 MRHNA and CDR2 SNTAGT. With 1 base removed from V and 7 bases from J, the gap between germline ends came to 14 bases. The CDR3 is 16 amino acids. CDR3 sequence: CASSDFLRRDNSPLHF. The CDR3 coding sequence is TGTGCCAGCAGTGACTTCCTTCGGAGGGACAATTCACCCCTCCACTTT.

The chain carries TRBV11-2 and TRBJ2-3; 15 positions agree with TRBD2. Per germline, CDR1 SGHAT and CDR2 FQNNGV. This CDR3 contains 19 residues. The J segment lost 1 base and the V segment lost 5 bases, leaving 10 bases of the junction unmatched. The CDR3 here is CASSATRTSGGAGTDTQYF. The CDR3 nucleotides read TGTGCCAGCAGCGCCACCAGGACTAGCGGGGGGGCCGGCACAGATACGCAGTATTTT.

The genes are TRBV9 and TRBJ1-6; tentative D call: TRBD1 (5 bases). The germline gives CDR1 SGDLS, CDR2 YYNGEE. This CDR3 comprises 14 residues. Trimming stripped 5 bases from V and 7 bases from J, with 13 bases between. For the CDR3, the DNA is TGTGCCAGCAGAGGTGGACCAGGGAATTCACCCCTCCACTTT. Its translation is CASRGGPGNSPLHF.

The CDR3 DNA reads as TGCGCCAGCAGGGAGACCCAGGGGGCTTTAAACATTCAGTACTTC. This codes for CASRETQGALNIQYF. V is TRBV5-1 and J is TRBJ2-4, with TRBD1 matching 8 bases. Looked up from germline, CDR1 is SGHRS and CDR2 is YFSETQ. V lost 5 bases and J lost 6; bases outside the gene matches: 10. This CDR3 spans 15 amino acids.

CDR3 in DNA: TGTGCCAGCAGTTCAGGGACTAGCGATTACAATGAGCAGTTCTTC. Its translation is CASSSGTSDYNEQFF. The chain links TRBV6-6 to TRBJ2-1, with 10 bases identical to TRBD2. The junction had 4 bases not matched to a gene; V was cut back by 4 bases and J by 4 bases. The CDR3 contains 15 residues. The germline V gene encodes CDR1 MNHNY and CDR2 SVGAGI (reference sequence).

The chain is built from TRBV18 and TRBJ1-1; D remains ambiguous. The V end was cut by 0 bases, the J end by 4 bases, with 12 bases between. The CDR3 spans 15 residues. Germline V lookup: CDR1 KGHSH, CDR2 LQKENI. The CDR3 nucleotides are TGTGCCAGCTCACCACCAGTCTCGGGGAGCACTGAAGCTTTCTTT. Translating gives CASSPPVSGSTEAFF.